Below are 11 T cell receptor beta chains sequenced from a single sample in a study of T cell responses to AZD1222 COVID-19 vaccine. Repertoires were generated with immunoSEQ multiplex PCR, while TCRdb's copy carries only in-frame clones and drops some. Among roughly 130,000 clones listed, roughly 92% were seen once. Sequencing was performed on peripheral blood, taken on day 0 of AZD1222 vaccination. The receptors come from an adult in good health.

On this clone itself: The junction and the germline gene differ at one end; a read error may be behind it. The chain joins TRBV7-7 to TRBJ2-3, with TRBD2 matching 10 bases. The CDR3 totals 14 residues. Germline V lookup: CDR1 SSHAT, CDR2 FNYEAQ (reference sequence). The CDR3: CASSLTSGTDTQYF. CDR3 DNA sequence: TGTGCTAGCAGCTTAACTAGCGGGACGGATACGCAGTATTTT.

The chain is built from TRBV18 and TRBJ1-5, with D maybe TRBD1 (6 bases). CDR1 and CDR2 (germline): KGHSH, LQKENI. The CDR3 sequence is 14 residues long. Trimming cost V 3 bases and J 2 bases, with 8 bases left between them. This chain's CDR3 is CASSPRTGNQPQHF. The DNA for the CDR3 is TGTGCCAGCTCACCGAGGACAGGCAATCAGCCCCAGCATTTT.

The genes are TRBV6-6 and TRBJ2-3; TRBD2 agrees at 10 bases. With 5 bases clipped from V and 0 bases from J, the junction kept 11 bases outside the gene matches. The CDR3 has 18 residues. Germline V lookup: CDR1 MNHNY, CDR2 SVGAGI (reference sequence). The CDR3 reads CASSPRPSGSYSTDTQYF. CDR3 DNA: TGTGCCAGCAGTCCCCGCCCTAGCGGGAGTTATAGCACAGATACGCAGTATTTT.

The rearrangement uses TRBV6-5 and TRBJ1-3; D is uncertain. V dropped 2 bases and J dropped 0 bases, with 8 bases sitting between them. The CDR3 covers 15 residues. Germline CDR1 reads MNHEY; CDR2 reads SVGAGI. The CDR3 sequence: CASSYRGLSGNTIYF. CDR3 DNA: TGTGCCAGCAGTTACCGTGGACTCTCTGGAAACACCATATATTTT.

The chain couples TRBV12-3 or TRBV12-4 to TRBJ1-2; D gene unclear. This CDR3 has 13 amino acids. V dropped 2 bases and J dropped 0 bases, with 4 bases sitting between them. The CDR3 DNA reads TGTGCCAGCAGTTTACTCTCTAACTATGGCTACACCTTC. Its translation is CASSLLSNYGYTF.

The chain uses TRBV11-3 and TRBJ1-6; 7 nucleotides line up with TRBD1. V dropped 2 bases and J dropped 8; count of bases not matched to a gene: 3. Germline V gene sequence: CDR1 SGHNT, CDR2 YENEEA. There are 14 residues in the CDR3. The CDR3 sequence: CASSLRQGDSPLHF. The CDR3 DNA reads TGTGCCAGCAGCTTAAGGCAGGGGGATTCACCCCTCCACTTT.

The J gene is TRBJ1-2, the V gene TRBV25-1; tentative D call: TRBD1 (6 bases). Trimming shortened V by 5 bases and J by 10 bases, and 14 bases separated the two germline ends. This CDR3 has 12 amino acids. CDR1 is MGHDK, CDR2 SYGVNS, per germline. The CDR3 is CASSLSTGNYTF. The CDR3 DNA reads TGTGCCAGCAGTCTTTCGACAGGCAACTACACCTTC.

The chain combines TRBV9 with TRBJ2-1; TRBD2 matches at 7 bases. The CDR3 contains 15 residues. The V and J ends lost 3 bases and 3 bases, in that order; junction bases with no gene match: 6. Germline V gives CDR1 SGDLS, CDR2 YYNGEE. The CDR3 protein is CASSAWGGDYNEQFF. CDR3 DNA sequence: TGTGCCAGCAGCGCCTGGGGAGGGGACTACAATGAGCAGTTCTTC.

The chain's CDR3 is CASSQARGTFNQPQHF. The CDR3 DNA reads as TGTGCCAGCAGCCAAGCGCGTGGGACCTTCAATCAGCCCCAGCATTTT. The chain carries TRBV5-6 and TRBJ1-5, with TRBD1 as a possible D gene (5 bases). CDR1 and CDR2 (germline): SGHDT, YYEEEE. The CDR3 totals 16 residues. V lost 4 bases, J lost 3 bases, and 17 bases lay in between.

The chain has TRBV5-6 and TRBJ1-4; 10 bases are shared with TRBD1. The CDR3 sequence is 15 residues long. Per the germline V gene, CDR1 is SGHDT and CDR2 is YYEEEE. The V and J ends lost 5 bases and 6 bases, in that order; junction bases with no gene match: 7. The DNA of the CDR3 is TGTGCCAGCAGAATCTCCGGGACAGGGGATGAAAAACTGTTTTTT. Its translation is CASRISGTGDEKLFF.

This clone has a single count. V and J are TRBV18 and TRBJ1-3, with TRBD1 matching over 7 bases. Germline trimming cut 3 bases from V and 2 bases from J; bases unmatched to any gene: 4. This CDR3 contains 15 residues. Germline V gene lookup returns CDR1 KGHSH and CDR2 LQKENI. In DNA, the CDR3 is TGTGCCAGCTCACCGCCTGGGACAGCTGGAAACACCATATATTTT. Protein sequence: CASSPPGTAGNTIYF.